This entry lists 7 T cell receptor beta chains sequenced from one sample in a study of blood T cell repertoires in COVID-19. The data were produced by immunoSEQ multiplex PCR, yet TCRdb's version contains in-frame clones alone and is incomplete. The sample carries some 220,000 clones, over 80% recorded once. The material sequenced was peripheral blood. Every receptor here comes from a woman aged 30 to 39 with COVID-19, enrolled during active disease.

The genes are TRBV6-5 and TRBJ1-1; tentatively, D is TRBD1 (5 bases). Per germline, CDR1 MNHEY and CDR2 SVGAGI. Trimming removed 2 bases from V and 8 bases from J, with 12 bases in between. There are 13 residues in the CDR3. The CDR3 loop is CASSYLGGSEAFF. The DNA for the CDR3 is TGTGCCAGCAGTTACCTCGGGGGATCGGAAGCTTTCTTT.

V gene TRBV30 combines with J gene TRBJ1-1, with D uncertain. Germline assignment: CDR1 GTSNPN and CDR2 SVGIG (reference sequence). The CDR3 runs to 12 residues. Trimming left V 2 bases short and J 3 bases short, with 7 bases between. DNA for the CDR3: TGTGCCTGGAGTCCCCTCGACACTGAAGCTTTCTTT. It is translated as CAWSPLDTEAFF.

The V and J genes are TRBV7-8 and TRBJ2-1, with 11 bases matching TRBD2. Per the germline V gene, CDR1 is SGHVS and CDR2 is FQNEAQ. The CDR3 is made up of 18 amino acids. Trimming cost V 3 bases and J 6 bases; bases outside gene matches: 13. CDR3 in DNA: TGTGCCAGCAGCTTCGGGGGAGGGAAACTAGCGGGGGTCAATGAGCAGTTCTTC. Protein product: CASSFGGGKLAGVNEQFF.

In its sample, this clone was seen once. In DNA form, the CDR3 reads TGTGCCAGCAGCCCAGGGTCAGGGCGCGAGACCCAGTACTTC. Amino acids: CASSPGSGRETQYF. This chain joins TRBV9 and TRBJ2-5, with a tentative D call TRBD1 (5 bases). This CDR3 spans 14 amino acids. The V and J ends lost 4 bases and 5 bases respectively, with 15 bases between them. Per germline, CDR1 SGDLS and CDR2 YYNGEE.

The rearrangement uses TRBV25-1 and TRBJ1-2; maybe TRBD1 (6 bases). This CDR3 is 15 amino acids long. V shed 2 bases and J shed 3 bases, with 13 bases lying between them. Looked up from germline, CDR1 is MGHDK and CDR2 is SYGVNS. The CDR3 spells CASSEGSDSYYGYTF. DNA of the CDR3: TGTGCCAGCAGTGAAGGGTCGGACAGCTACTATGGCTACACCTTC.

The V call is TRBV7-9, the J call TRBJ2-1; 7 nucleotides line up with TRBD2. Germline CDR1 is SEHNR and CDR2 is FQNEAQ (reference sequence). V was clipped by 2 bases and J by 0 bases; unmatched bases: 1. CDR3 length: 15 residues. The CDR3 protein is CASSLSSGSYNEQFF. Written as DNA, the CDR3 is TGTGCCAGCAGCTTATCTAGCGGCTCCTACAATGAGCAGTTCTTC.

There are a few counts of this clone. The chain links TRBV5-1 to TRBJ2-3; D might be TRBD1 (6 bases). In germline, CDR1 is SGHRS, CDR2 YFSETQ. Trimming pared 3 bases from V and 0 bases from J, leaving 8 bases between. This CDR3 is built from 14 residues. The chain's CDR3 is CASSWTVSTDTQYF. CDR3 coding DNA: TGCGCCAGCAGCTGGACAGTCAGCACAGATACGCAGTATTTT.